The present entry profiles one T cell receptor beta chain with its context. Its antigen specificity is not known. The junction departs from the called germline gene at one end, perhaps through a read error. The data were obtained in a study of blood T cells in healthy people across ages (dated by TCRdb to about 2015). In the study overall: In model experiments, template switching captured roughly one uniquely barcoded TCR beta cDNA molecule for every two T cells. For two donors (one aged 18 to 29 and one aged 80 or older), the study analyzed two additional independent replicas of 1 million unique cDNA reads from the same blood draw. Four age groups were formed from the donors: young (average 16 years), middle-aged (approximately 41), aged (approximately 60) and long-lived (around 82). The study measured age-related changes in TCR beta repertoire diversity using deep sequencing normalized with unique cDNA molecular identifiers.

Results the study describes overall, beyond this receptor: The long-lived group showed more naive CD4+ T cells, fewer expanded clones and increased TCR diversity than the aged group, suggesting age selection. As age increased, observed TCR beta diversity per million T cells dropped in a roughly linear way, and a significant reduction was already evident by age roughly 40. Observed TCR beta diversity correlated strongly with the percentage of naive T cells measured by flow cytometry. Donor CMV infection status was unknown, potentially confounding age-related changes in expanded clonotypes. Because profiling used bulk unsorted PBMCs, naive and antigen-experienced compartments could not be compared conclusively. Estimates of total diversity from one million sequenced T cells were regarded as lower bounds and underestimates.

From cysteine to phenylalanine, the CDR3 is 14 amino acids long. This entry keeps only the CDR3 DNA: 42 bases, framed from base 1. The germline V gene supplies CDR1 ENHRY and CDR2 SYGVKD. Receptor amplification or capture employed 5' RACE. The instrument was an Illumina HiSeq 2500. The second PCR ran for about 7 to 11 cycles and used a J-beta primer mix along with a sample-barcoded 5' primer. A unique molecular identifier was introduced onto each TCR beta cDNA molecule by a template-switch 5' adaptor carrying 12 random nucleotides. Each sample yielded at least 3 million CDR3-containing paired-end reads. First-strand cDNA synthesis was performed from all RNA using the Mint cDNA synthesis kit, with priming by a TRBC-specific oligonucleotide. Following uracil-DNA glycosylase treatment, all cDNA underwent a first 18-cycle PCR with the universal primers M1SS and BC2_uni_R. On the authors' methods: Normalization of each sample was performed by random selection of 1 million high-quality reads, each carrying a distinct molecular identifier. Reads sharing molecular identifiers were discarded rather than binned into consensus sequences. CDR3 identification, clonotype clustering and error correction used MiTCR with a Q25 quality threshold and the strictest error-elimination algorithm. A nonparametric unseen species model with Euler transformation was used to estimate a lower bound on total TCR beta diversity. Starting from the raw public reads, TCRdb applied fastp trimming at Q25, assembled clones with MiXCR and retained in-frame beta chains. All rows with the same CDR3 protein become a single entry with the most common DNA and genes. Clone size and V and J calls follow TCRdb, not the original study. Present in this sample are hundreds of thousands of distinct CDR3 sequences, roughly 25% of which were seen just once. The ten largest clonotypes hold over 2.5% of the sample.

Systemically healthy Caucasian individuals from Russia, 39 in total and aged about 6 to 100 years, were included as donors. Each donor gave 8 to 10 milliliters of peripheral blood, drawn into EDTA-treated Vacutainer tubes. PBMCs were isolated by Ficoll-Paque density-gradient centrifugation, with at least 6 million obtained per sample. Total RNA was extracted from PBMCs with Trizol reagent, with at least 5.5 micrograms obtained per sample. For every donor, an aliquot of PBMCs went through flow cytometry to measure the percentages of naive CD45RAhigh/CD27high T cells. The same sample was also used in a study of T cells of mothers and their children. The second study reports: Donors were nine systemically healthy Caucasian individuals: three mothers and their six children. cDNA synthesis consumed the entire amount of extracted RNA, loaded at around 1.4 ug RNA in each 15 ul reaction. In the second PCR, the M1S primer added sample barcodes and 2-4 random nucleotides. Over 9.5 million TCR beta CDR3 reads were obtained for each mother, and about 3 million reads were obtained for each child. In both related and unrelated pairs, thymic selection shapes the output of TCR recombination in a similar way, with inherited differences having only a minor effect. Normalized repertoire overlap was always slightly but never significantly higher in related than unrelated mother-child pairs. With a sensitivity of about 100 clones per million clonotypes, no persistent microchimeric T cell clones were detected. The study used deep NGS to compare TCR beta repertoires of mothers and children, seeking features distinguishing related mother-child pairs from unrelated individuals. Mothers averaged roughly 40 +/- 4 years of age and children averaged about 10 +/- 4 years. After adapter ligation with NEBNext reagents, the libraries were sequenced on Illumina HiSeq 2000 with 100+100 nt paired-end reads. To prevent cross-contamination, the mother and child libraries were prepared one month apart and sequenced in separate runs. For each donor, between about 500,000 and 2,200,000 distinct TCR beta clonotypes were identified. Naive TCR beta clonotypes were estimated from low-frequency clonotypes matched to each donor's FACS-determined naive share, without sorting.

Material for sequencing was blood. This sequence originates from a boy aged 10-17 years in good health. The chain couples TRBV10-3 to TRBJ2-3, with the D segment identity uncertain. The DNA is TGTGCCATCAGTGAGTCTGGCTCCACAGATACGCAGTGTTTT. It codes for CAISESGSTDTQCF.